This paragraph reports one T cell receptor beta chain. What it binds is not known. The sample is drawn from a study of cytomegalovirus exposure and HLA in healthy donors. The table came from immunoSEQ multiplex PCR; TCRdb's copy has only in-frame clones and leaves some out. The data show 140,000 or so clones, with approximately 90% seen just once and 4.5% to 5.5% held by the top ten. The CDR3 runs 12 residues. Trimming cost V 2 bases and J 3 bases, with 5 bases left between them. Germline CDR1 and CDR2: SEHNR and FQNEAQ (reference sequence). Points from the study as a whole: In vitro confirmation showed a few CMV-associated chains to be CMV antigen specific. The study flagged some 170 TCR beta chains as cytomegalovirus-associated. Per published reports, the classifier diagnosed cytomegalovirus status with high specificity and sensitivity. Rare sequences made up most TCRs, while some public TCRs were found in many donors.

Source material: PBMCs. The V gene is TRBV7-9, the J gene TRBJ2-7; the D is unclear. This TCR was sampled from a man aged 18 to 29 in good health and CMV-seropositive. CDR3 coding DNA: TGTGCCAGCAGCTTAACACACTACGAGCAGTACTTC. This encodes CASSLTHYEQYF. The whole variable domain, remainder taken from reference TRBV7-9 and TRBJ2-7, is DTGVSQNPRHKITKRGQNVTFRCDPISEHNRLYWYRQTLGQGPEFLTYFQNEAQLEKSRLLSDRFSAERPKGSFSTLEIQRTEQGDSAMYLCASSLTHYEQYFGPGTRLTVT.